A single T cell receptor (beta chain) is shown here with its context. Its antigen remains unknown. This could be a read error, since a much larger clone is one nucleotide away. The CDR3 consists of 16 residues. Germline CDR1 and CDR2: LNHDA and SQIVND (reference sequence). These data come from a study of molecular identifiers for immune sequencing clone quantification. Whole-study results and caveats: Identical TCR molecules sharing a barcode could underestimate highly expanded clone sizes.

The use of previously described methods and listed TCR primers produced the bulk TCR libraries. TCRdb re-analysed the PCR reads in MiXCR, keeping a single row per CDR3 protein. Among some 650,000 distinct CDR3 sequences listed, nearly 20% were seen once. The sample consisted of naive CD8+ T cells from blood, with Jurkat cell RNA spiked in. Specified subset: FACS-sorted CD8+CD4-CCR7+CD45RA+ naive T cells. The TCR comes from a human donor in good health. Some libraries in this study had Jurkat cell RNA spiked in. The V gene is TRBV19, the J gene TRBJ2-3, with D possibly being TRBD2 (8 bases). The CDR3 loop is CVSTLSGGQITDTQYF. The CDR3 DNA reads TGTGTCAGTACCCTAAGCGGGGGACAGATCACAGATACGCAGTATTTT.